The next 10 T cell receptor beta chains were all read from a single sample in a study of blood T cell repertoires in COVID-19. Method: immunoSEQ multiplex PCR; TCRdb's copy keeps in-frame clones and lacks some. The profile shows about 160,000 clones, about 86% of them singletons. The sample was PBMCs or T cells enriched from blood (not recorded which). The receptors shown here come from a man aged 50 or older who had recovered from COVID-19.

This clone was picked up a small number of times. The chain carries TRBV2 and TRBJ1-1; no firm D call. This CDR3 has 13 amino acids. V lost 4 bases to trimming and J lost 2 bases, with 8 bases between them. In germline, CDR1 is SNHLY, CDR2 FYNNEI. CDR3 residues: CASSVVPNTEAFF. The DNA of the CDR3 is TGTGCCAGCAGTGTTGTCCCAAACACTGAAGCTTTCTTT.

The chain combines TRBV5-6 with TRBJ2-7, with D possibly being TRBD1 (6 bases). Germline V CDR1 and CDR2: SGHDT, YYEEEE. The CDR3 length is 16 residues. V was trimmed by 1 base and J by 3 bases, leaving 17 bases between them. The CDR3 nucleotides are TGTGCCAGCAGCTTGTGGTACAGGGCCGGAATCTACGAGCAGTACTTC. The encoded protein is CASSLWYRAGIYEQYF.

Remarks on this clone: Its ends do not fully match the called genes, so a read error is possible. The chain links TRBV3-1 (or the pseudogene TRBV3-2) to TRBJ1-2; D remains ambiguous. The length of the CDR3 is 12 residues. Germline assignment: CDR1 LGHDT and CDR2 YNNKEL (reference sequence). The CDR3 DNA follows: TGTGCCAGCAGCCTTAGACAAGACCCTATAGCCTTC. The encoded protein is CASSLRQDPIAF.

This clone was seen more than once but under ten times. The genes are TRBV6-5 and TRBJ2-5; tentatively, D is TRBD1 (6 bases). CDR3 length equals 14 residues. Germline V gene data show CDR1 as MNHEY and CDR2 as SVGAGI. V was pared by 7 bases and J by 3 bases, with 15 bases between. The DNA of the CDR3 is TGTGCCAGCATCCCAGGGGCAGGTGAAGAGACCCAGTACTTC. Translating it yields CASIPGAGEETQYF.

The table lists this clone with a count of one. V usage is TRBV27 and J usage is TRBJ2-2; 9 bases fit TRBD1. The V segment lost 6 bases and the J segment 4 bases; nucleotides outside the gene matches: 6. This CDR3 is built from 15 residues. Germline CDR1 reads MNHEY; CDR2 reads SMNVEV (reference sequence). CDR3 nucleotides: TGTGCCAGCAGCCAACAGGGGGCACGCACCGGGGAGCTGTTTTTT. Protein sequence: CASSQQGARTGELFF.

This clone came up a few times. The chain employs TRBV2 and TRBJ2-6, with TRBD1 matching 10 bases. The V gene's germline CDR1 is SNHLY and CDR2 FYNNEI. The CDR3 spans 15 residues. V lost 8 bases and J lost 4; bases outside the gene matches: 5. The CDR3 loop reads CASRDRGTGANVLTF. CDR3 DNA sequence: TGTGCCAGCCGGGACAGGGGTACCGGGGCCAACGTCCTGACTTTC. The variable domain in full, with the rest retrieved from reference TRBV2 and TRBJ2-6, is EPEVTQTPSHQVTQMGQEVILRCVPISNHLYFYWYRQILGQKVEFLVSFYNNEISEKSEIFDDQFSVERPDGSNFTLKIRSTKLEDSAMYFCASRDRGTGANVLTFGAGSRLTVL.

The chain has TRBV5-1 and TRBJ1-1, with 9 positions matching TRBD1. The V gene's germline CDR1 is SGHRS and CDR2 YFSETQ. Trimming took 0 bases from V and 5 from J; bases not matched to a gene: 11. CDR3 size: 17 residues. CDR3 amino acids: CASSLGGQGTEYTEAFF. As DNA, the CDR3 is TGCGCCAGCAGCTTGGGGGGACAGGGAACGGAGTATACTGAAGCTTTCTTT.

The rearrangement links TRBV5-8 to TRBJ2-2; 9 bases are shared with TRBD1. The CDR3 totals 16 residues. Germline V CDR1 and CDR2: SGHTS, YDEGEE. After removal of 4 bases from V and 2 bases from J, the junction contained 6 bases not matched to a gene. CDR3 coding DNA: TGTGCCAGCAGCGCAGGGACAGGGATTAACACCGGGGAGCTGTTTTTT. It codes for CASSAGTGINTGELFF. The complete variable domain, with remaining parts taken from reference TRBV5-8 and TRBJ2-2, reads EAGVTQSPTHLIKTRGQQATLRCSPISGHTSVYWYQQALGLGLQFLLWYDEGEERNRGNFPPRFSGRQFPNYSSELNVNALELEDSALYLCASSAGTGINTGELFFGEGSRLTVL.

The chain joins TRBV29-1 to TRBJ1-4; 9 nucleotides match TRBD1. The CDR3 contains 14 residues. Per germline, CDR1 SQVTM and CDR2 ANQGSEA. V shed 3 bases, J shed 7 bases, and the junction held 6 bases outside the gene matches. CDR3 residues: CSVEDRGSSEKLFF. As DNA, the CDR3 is TGCAGCGTTGAGGACAGGGGTTCGAGTGAAAAACTGTTTTTT. Filled out from reference TRBV29-1 and TRBJ1-4, the complete variable domain reads SAVISQKPSRDICQRGTSLTIQCQVDSQVTMMFWYRQQPGQSLTLIATANQGSEATYESGFVIDKFPISRPNLTFSTLTVSNMSPEDSSIYLCSVEDRGSSEKLFFGSGTQLSVL.

This clone appeared once. V gene TRBV3-1 (or the pseudogene TRBV3-2) combines with J gene TRBJ2-7; 9 bases match TRBD1. With 5 bases clipped from V and 5 bases from J, the junction kept 4 bases outside the gene matches. There are 13 residues in the CDR3. Germline assignment: CDR1 LGHDT and CDR2 YNNKEL (reference sequence). The CDR3 loop is CASSTTGGNEQYF. CDR3 in DNA: TGTGCCAGCAGCACGACAGGGGGAAACGAGCAGTACTTC.